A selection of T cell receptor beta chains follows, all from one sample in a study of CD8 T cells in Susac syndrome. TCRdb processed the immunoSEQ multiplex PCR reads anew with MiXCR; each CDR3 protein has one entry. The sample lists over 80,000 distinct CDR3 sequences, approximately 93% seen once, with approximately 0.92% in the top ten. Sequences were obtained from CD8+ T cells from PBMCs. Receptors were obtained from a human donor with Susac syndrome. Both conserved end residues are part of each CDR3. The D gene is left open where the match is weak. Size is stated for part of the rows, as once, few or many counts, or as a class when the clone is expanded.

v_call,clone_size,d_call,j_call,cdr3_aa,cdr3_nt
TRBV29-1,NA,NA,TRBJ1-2,CSVEMDFNYGYTF,TGCAGCGTTGAGATGGACTTTAACTATGGCTACACCTTC
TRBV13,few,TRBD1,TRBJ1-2,CASSDAGGNYGYTF,TGTGCCAGCAGTGACGCAGGGGGAAACTATGGCTACACCTTC
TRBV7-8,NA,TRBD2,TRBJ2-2,CASSLYRTSGLTGELFF,TGTGCCAGCAGCTTATATAGGACTAGCGGGCTTACCGGGGAGCTGTTTTTT
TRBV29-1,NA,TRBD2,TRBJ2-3,CSVEIAGPRADTQYF,TGCAGCGTAGAAATAGCGGGACCCCGCGCAGATACGCAGTATTTT
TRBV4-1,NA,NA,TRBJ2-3,CASSQGLQGPRGDTQYF,TGCGCCAGCAGCCAAGGATTACAGGGTCCCCGCGGGGATACGCAGTATTTT
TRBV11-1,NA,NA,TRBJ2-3,CASSPDGAGITDTQYF,TGTGCCAGCAGCCCGGACGGGGCTGGGATCACAGATACGCAGTATTTT
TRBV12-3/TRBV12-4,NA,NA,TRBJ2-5,CASSEIQETQYF,TGTGCCAGCAGTGAGATCCAAGAGACCCAGTACTTC
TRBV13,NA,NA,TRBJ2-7,CASSLIGGGPPSYEQYF,TGTGCCAGCAGCTTAATTGGGGGCGGACCGCCCTCCTACGAGCAGTACTTC
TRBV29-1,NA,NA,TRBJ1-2,CSVEGVTGGYTF,TGCAGCGTTGAGGGGGTAACGGGTGGCTACACCTTC
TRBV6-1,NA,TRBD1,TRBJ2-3,CASSIGQGASDTQYF,TGTGCCAGCAGTATCGGACAGGGGGCGTCCGATACGCAGTATTTT
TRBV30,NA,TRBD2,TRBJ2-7,CTISGSSVNEQYF,TGTACAATTAGCGGGTCGTCCGTTAACGAGCAGTACTTC
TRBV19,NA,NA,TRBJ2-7,CASSMGRVTYEQYF,TGTGCCAGTAGTATGGGGCGGGTTACCTACGAGCAGTACTTC
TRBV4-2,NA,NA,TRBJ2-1,CASSQEVYNEQFF,TGTGCCAGCAGCCAAGAAGTCTACAATGAGCAGTTCTTC
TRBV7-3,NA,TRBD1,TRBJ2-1,CASSRDRYNEQFF,TGTGCCAGCAGCAGGGACAGATACAATGAGCAGTTCTTC
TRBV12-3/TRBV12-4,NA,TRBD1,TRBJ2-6,CASSSGQGDGANVLTF,TGTGCCAGCAGTTCTGGACAGGGGGACGGGGCCAACGTCCTGACTTTC
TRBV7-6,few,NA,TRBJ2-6,CASSQTTGANVLTF,TGTGCCAGCAGCCAGACGACGGGGGCCAACGTCCTGACTTTC
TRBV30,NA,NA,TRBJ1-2,CAWTWGSQDGYTF,TGTGCCTGGACTTGGGGCTCCCAGGATGGCTACACCTTC
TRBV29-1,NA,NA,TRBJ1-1,CSVPMNTEAFF,TGCAGCGTTCCTATGAACACTGAAGCTTTCTTT
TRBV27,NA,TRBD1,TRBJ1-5,CASSWGQGVSQHF,TGTGCCAGCAGTTGGGGACAGGGGGTGTCCCAGCATTTT
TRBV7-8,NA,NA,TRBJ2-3,CASSRTRVPTDTQYF,TGTGCCAGCAGCCGAACCAGGGTCCCCACAGATACGCAGTATTTT
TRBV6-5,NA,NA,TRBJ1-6,CASSYVDYNSPLHF,TGTGCCAGCAGTTATGTGGACTATAATTCACCCCTCCACTTT
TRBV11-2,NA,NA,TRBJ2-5,CASSQGLQGMYF,TGTGCCAGCAGCCAAGGACTGCAGGGGATGTACTTC
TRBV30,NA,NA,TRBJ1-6,CAWSVLGGSPLHF,TGTGCCTGGAGTGTACTGGGGGGTTCACCCCTCCACTTT
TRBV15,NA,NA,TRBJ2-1,CATSKGSSSYNEQFF,TGTGCCACCAGCAAGGGCAGCAGCTCCTACAATGAGCAGTTCTTC
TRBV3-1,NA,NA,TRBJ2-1,CASSQDGQPNNEQFF,TGTGCCAGCAGCCAAGATGGGCAGCCCAACAATGAGCAGTTCTTC
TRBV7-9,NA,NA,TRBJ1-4,CASSAGTDGGKLFF,TGTGCCAGCAGCGCCGGGACGGATGGTGGAAAACTGTTTTTT
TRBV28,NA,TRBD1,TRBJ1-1,CASSPRTGAEAFF,TGTGCCAGCAGTCCTAGGACAGGAGCTGAAGCTTTCTTT
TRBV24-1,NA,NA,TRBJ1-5,CATSEAEFQPQHF,TGTGCCACCAGTGAGGCAGAGTTTCAGCCCCAGCATTTT
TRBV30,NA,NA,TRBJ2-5,CAWSLGTEQETQYF,TGTGCCTGGAGTTTGGGGACCGAACAAGAGACCCAGTACTTC
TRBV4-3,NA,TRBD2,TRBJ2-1,CASSQEVSSGAQTYNEQFF,TGCGCCAGCAGCCAAGAAGTTTCTAGCGGGGCCCAGACTTACAATGAGCAGTTCTTC
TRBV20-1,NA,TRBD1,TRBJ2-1,CSARVETGAINEQFF,TGCAGTGCTAGAGTGGAGACAGGGGCCATCAATGAGCAGTTCTTC
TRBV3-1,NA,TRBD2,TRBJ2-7,CASSPGTSSSYEQYF,TGTGCCAGCAGCCCCGGGACTAGTAGCTCCTACGAGCAGTACTTC
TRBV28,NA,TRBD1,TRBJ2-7,CASSYGQARGEQYF,TGTGCCAGCAGTTACGGACAGGCCCGCGGCGAGCAGTACTTC
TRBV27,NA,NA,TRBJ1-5,CASSFSTSSNQPQHF,TGTGCCAGCAGTTTTTCGACAAGTAGCAATCAGCCCCAGCATTTT
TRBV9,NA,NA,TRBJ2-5,CASTPIGAGETQYF,TGTGCCAGCACCCCTATCGGGGCGGGCGAGACCCAGTACTTC
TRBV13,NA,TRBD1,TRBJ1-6,CASRKGAGNSPLHF,TGTGCCAGCAGAAAGGGGGCCGGTAATTCACCCCTCCACTTT
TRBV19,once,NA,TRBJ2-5,CASSIVRAGRFGETQYF,TGTGCCAGTAGTATAGTGAGGGCAGGGCGGTTCGGAGAGACCCAGTACTTC
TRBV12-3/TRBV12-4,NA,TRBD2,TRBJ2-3,CASSPWKRDSTDTQYF,TGTGCCAGCAGCCCGTGGAAGCGGGACAGCACAGATACGCAGTATTTT
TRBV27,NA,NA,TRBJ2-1,CASSFSGDEQFF,TGTGCCAGCAGTTTTTCCGGCGATGAGCAGTTCTTC
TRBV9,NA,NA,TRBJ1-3,CASSVANSGNTIYF,TGTGCCAGCAGCGTAGCTAACTCTGGAAACACCATATATTTT
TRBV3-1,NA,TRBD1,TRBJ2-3,CASSPQGATDTQYF,TGTGCCAGCAGCCCTCAGGGGGCAACAGATACGCAGTATTTT
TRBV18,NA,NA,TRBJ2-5,CASSPGTGLETQYF,TGTGCCAGCTCACCAGGGACCGGACTAGAGACCCAGTACTTC
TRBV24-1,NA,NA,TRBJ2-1,CATSDLNARAAGFNEQFF,TGTGCCACCAGTGATTTGAACGCGCGAGCGGCAGGATTCAATGAGCAGTTCTTC
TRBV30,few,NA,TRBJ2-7,CAWSFGDSYEQYF,TGTGCCTGGAGTTTTGGGGATTCCTACGAGCAGTACTTC
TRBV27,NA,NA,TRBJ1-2,CASSVNQGWDGYTF,TGTGCCAGCAGCGTTAACCAGGGCTGGGATGGCTACACCTTC
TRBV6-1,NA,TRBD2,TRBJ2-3,CASSRTSGIRTDTQYF,TGTGCCAGCAGCCGTACGAGCGGGATACGCACAGATACGCAGTATTTT
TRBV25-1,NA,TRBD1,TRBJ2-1,CASSKGQGMGNEQFF,TGTGCCAGCAGTAAGGGACAGGGGATGGGGAATGAGCAGTTCTTC
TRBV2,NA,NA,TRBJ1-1,CASRSRAGSMNTEAFF,TGTGCCAGCAGGAGTAGGGCAGGTTCAATGAACACTGAAGCTTTCTTT
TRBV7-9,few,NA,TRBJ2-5,CASSLAGETQYF,TGTGCCAGCAGCTTAGCGGGGGAGACCCAGTACTTC
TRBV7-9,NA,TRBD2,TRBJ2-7,CASRLERGMSYEQYF,TGTGCCAGCAGACTGGAGCGGGGGATGAGCTACGAGCAGTACTTC